This T cell receptor beta chain is drawn from a study of T cells in localized non-small cell lung cancer. Measured with immunoSEQ multiplex PCR; TCRdb has only the in-frame clones, and not every one. The top ten clones hold around 6% of a sample with more than 20,000 clones, over 75% of them seen once. This clone was picked up one time. What it binds is unknown. Findings and caveats of the study: Peak T cell clonality was found in uninvolved adjacent lung, exceeding tumor.

V lost 2 bases, J lost 7 bases, and 14 bases stayed unmatched. The germline V gene encodes CDR1 MNHNS and CDR2 SASEGT. This CDR3 contains 17 residues. The V gene is TRBV6-1, the J gene TRBJ2-3; 8 positions match TRBD1. Material: PBMCs, obtained before any cancer treatment. This clonotype was obtained from a man aged 40 to 70 with stage II lung adenocarcinoma. CDR3 coding DNA: TGTGCCAGCAGTGAAACTTCTGGACAGGGTTTCGTCCATACGCAGTATTTT. Protein: CASSETSGQGFVHTQYF.